Listed below are T cell receptor beta chains from one sample, sequenced in a study of CD8+CD57+ T cells in acquired aplastic anemia. One entry per CDR3 protein results from TCRdb running MiXCR on the reads. There are approximately 270,000 distinct CDR3 sequences in the sample; around three fifths occur only once, and 7% to 9% lies in the top ten. The specimen was sorted CD4+, CD8+, or CD8+CD57+ T cells (not recorded which) from PBMCs. The receptors here all came from a human donor with severe aplastic anemia or a healthy control (not recorded which). The CDR3 runs from the conserved cysteine through the conserved F or W. The D gene is left open where the match is weak. Only part of the rows carry a size: once, few, many, or a class if the clone is expanded.

cdr3_aa cdr3_nt j_call clone_size v_call d_call
CASSLERIYEQYF TGTGCCAGCAGCTTGGAGAGGATCTACGAGCAGTACTTC TRBJ2-7 - TRBV7-2 -
CASRPRDRGLKNENPPLHF TGTGCCAGCAGACCCCGGGACAGGGGACTAAAGAATGAGAATCCACCCCTCCACTTC TRBJ1-6 - TRBV25-1 TRBD1
CASSIVPVVGGAPGQNTEAFF TGTGCCAGTAGTATAGTTCCTGTGGTGGGGGGCGCGCCAGGCCAGAACACTGAAGCTTTCTTT TRBJ1-1 many TRBV19 -
CAIRRPAGETQYF TGTGCCATCAGGAGGCCAGCCGGAGAGACCCAGTACTTC TRBJ2-5 - TRBV10-3 -
CASSLVQGPTEAFF TGTGCCAGCAGCTTAGTACAGGGACCCACTGAAGCTTTCTTT TRBJ1-1 many TRBV7-6 -
CASSQGTGNYSPLHF TGCGCCAGCAGCCAAGGGACAGGGAATTATTCACCCCTCCACTTT TRBJ1-6 - TRBV4-1 TRBD1
CASSSSGQDFYGYTF TGTGCCAGTAGTAGCTCCGGCCAAGATTTTTATGGCTACACCTTC TRBJ1-2 - TRBV19 -
CASSVEAGMNTEAFF TGTGCCAGCAGCGTAGAGGCGGGTATGAACACTGAAGCTTTCTTT TRBJ1-1 - TRBV9 -
CASSLAGAGPTYEQYF TGTGCCAGCAGCTTGGCCGGGGCGGGACCGACCTACGAGCAGTACTTC TRBJ2-7 - TRBV5-1 -
CASSFGTSESSYEQYF TGTGCCAGCAGTTTCGGAACTAGCGAGAGCTCCTACGAGCAGTACTTC TRBJ2-7 - TRBV7-2 TRBD2
CASSSDSYSNQPQHF TGTGCCAGCAGTTCCGACAGTTATAGCAATCAGCCCCAGCATTTT TRBJ1-5 many TRBV6-6 -
CASSLLGQDQPQHF TGTGCCAGCAGCTTATTAGGACAGGATCAGCCCCAGCATTTT TRBJ1-5 - TRBV7-2 TRBD1
CASVRDRGSVDEQFF TGTGCTAGTGTTAGGGACCGGGGTTCAGTGGATGAGCAGTTCTTC TRBJ2-1 many TRBV12-5 -
CASSFDRDLGETQYF TGTGCCAGCAGCTTTGACAGGGACCTTGGAGAGACCCAGTACTTC TRBJ2-5 - TRBV7-8 TRBD1
CSSHLNTEAFF TGCAGTTCGCATCTGAACACTGAAGCTTTCTTT TRBJ1-1 - TRBV20-1 -
CSAPKTSNGEAFF TGCAGTGCTCCCAAGACCTCTAACGGTGAAGCTTTCTTT TRBJ1-1 few TRBV20-1 -
CASSPRGQILAGTQYF TGTGCCAGCAGCCCTAGAGGACAGATTCTAGCTGGTACGCAGTATTTT TRBJ2-3 - TRBV7-3 -